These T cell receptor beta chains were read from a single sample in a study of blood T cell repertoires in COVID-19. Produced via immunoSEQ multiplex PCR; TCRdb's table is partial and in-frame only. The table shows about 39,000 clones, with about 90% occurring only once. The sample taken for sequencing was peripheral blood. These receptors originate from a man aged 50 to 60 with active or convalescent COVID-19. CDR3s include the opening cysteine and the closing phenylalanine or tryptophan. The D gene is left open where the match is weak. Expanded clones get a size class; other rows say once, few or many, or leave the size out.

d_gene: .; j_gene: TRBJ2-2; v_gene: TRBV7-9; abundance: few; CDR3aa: CASRQWRTSNTGELFF; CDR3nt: TGTGCCAGCAGGCAGTGGCGGACTTCGAACACCGGGGAGCTGTTTTTT
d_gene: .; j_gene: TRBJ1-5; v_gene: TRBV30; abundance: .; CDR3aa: CAWNGGTNQPQHF; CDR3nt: TGTGCCTGGAATGGAGGGACTAATCAGCCCCAGCATTTT
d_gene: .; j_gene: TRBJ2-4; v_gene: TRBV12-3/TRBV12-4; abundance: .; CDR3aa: CASSPGPKNIQYF; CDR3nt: TGTGCCAGCAGCCCAGGCCCCAAAAACATTCAGTACTTC
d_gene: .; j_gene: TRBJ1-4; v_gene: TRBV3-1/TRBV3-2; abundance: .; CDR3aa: CARTPGCEKLFF; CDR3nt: TGTGCCAGGACGCCCGGGTGTGAAAAACTGTTTTTT
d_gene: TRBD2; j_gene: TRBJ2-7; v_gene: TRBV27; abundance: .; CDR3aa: CASSFAGATYEQYF; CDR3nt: TGTGCCAGCAGTTTTGCGGGAGCGACCTACGAGCAGTACTTC
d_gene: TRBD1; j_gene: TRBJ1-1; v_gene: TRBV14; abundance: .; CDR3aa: CASSQRQGTEAFF; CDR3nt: TGTGCCAGCAGCCAACGACAGGGCACTGAAGCTTTCTTT
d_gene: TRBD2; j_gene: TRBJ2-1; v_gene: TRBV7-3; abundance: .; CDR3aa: CASSPRGDSYNEQFF; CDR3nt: TGTGCCAGCAGTCCTCGGGGGGACTCCTACAATGAGCAGTTCTTC
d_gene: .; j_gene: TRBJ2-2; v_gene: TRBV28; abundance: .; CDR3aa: CASTSIPGRHGELFF; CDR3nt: TGTGCCAGCACCTCCATCCCGGGGAGGCACGGGGAGCTGTTTTTT
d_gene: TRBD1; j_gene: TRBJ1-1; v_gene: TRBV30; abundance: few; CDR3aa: CAWSVRTGLAFF; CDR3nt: TGTGCCTGGAGTGTACGGACAGGGTTAGCTTTCTTT
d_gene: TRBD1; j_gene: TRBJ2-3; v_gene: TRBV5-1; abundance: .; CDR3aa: CASSLRQGGTDTQYF; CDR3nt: TGCGCCAGCAGCTTGAGACAGGGGGGCACAGATACGCAGTATTTT
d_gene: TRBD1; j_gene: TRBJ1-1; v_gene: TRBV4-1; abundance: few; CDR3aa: CASSRGTVNTEAFF; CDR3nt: TGCGCCAGCAGTCGAGGGACAGTGAACACTGAAGCTTTCTTT
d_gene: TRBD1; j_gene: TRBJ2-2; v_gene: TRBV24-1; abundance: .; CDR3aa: CATSDPGTGLTGELFF; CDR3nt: TGTGCCACCAGTGACCCGGGGACAGGGTTGACCGGGGAGCTGTTTTTT
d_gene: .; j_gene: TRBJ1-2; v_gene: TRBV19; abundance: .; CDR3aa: CASRTDTSYGYTF; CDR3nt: TGTGCCAGTAGAACGGACACATCCTATGGCTACACCTTC